This T cell receptor beta chain appears in the sequencing data of a study of cytomegalovirus exposure and HLA in healthy donors. At the level of the study: Genotyping of 430 or so donors showed that over 80% belonged to the Caucasian-associated ancestry cluster. Study-wide results and limits: High sensitivity and specificity were reportedly achieved when the classifier diagnosed cytomegalovirus status.

V dropped 7 bases and J dropped 2 bases, with 18 bases sitting between them. CDR3 length: 14 amino acids. Germline V gene data show CDR1 as SQVTM and CDR2 as ANQGSEA. Those who donated were healthy bone marrow donors. For the donor in question, CMV serostatus went unrecorded. In the PCR, 60 Vbeta and 13 Jbeta primers were used. The repertoire was sequenced with immunoSEQ multiplex PCR; TCRdb's copy has only in-frame clones and lacks some. This sample has some 120,000 clones, with around four fifths found just once. This clone was counted a single time. What it binds is not known. Material: PBMCs. The J gene is TRBJ2-7, the V gene TRBV29-1, with TRBD1 as a possible D gene (5 bases). The receptor was isolated from a human donor in good health. The CDR3 nucleotides are TGCAGCGCCACCTCCGACAGTTTCACCTACGAGCAGTACTTC. Protein: CSATSDSFTYEQYF.